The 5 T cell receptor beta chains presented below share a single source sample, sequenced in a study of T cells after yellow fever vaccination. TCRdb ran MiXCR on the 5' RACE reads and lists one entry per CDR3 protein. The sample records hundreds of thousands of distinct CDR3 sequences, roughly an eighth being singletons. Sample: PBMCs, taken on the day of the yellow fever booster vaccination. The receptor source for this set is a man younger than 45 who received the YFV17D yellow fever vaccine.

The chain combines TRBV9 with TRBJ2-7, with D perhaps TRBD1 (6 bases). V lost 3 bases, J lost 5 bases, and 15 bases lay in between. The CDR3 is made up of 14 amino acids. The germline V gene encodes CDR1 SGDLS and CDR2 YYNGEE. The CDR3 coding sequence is TGTGCCAGCAGCGGCTCTGGACAGCCCAACGAGCAGTACTTC. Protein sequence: CASSGSGQPNEQYF.

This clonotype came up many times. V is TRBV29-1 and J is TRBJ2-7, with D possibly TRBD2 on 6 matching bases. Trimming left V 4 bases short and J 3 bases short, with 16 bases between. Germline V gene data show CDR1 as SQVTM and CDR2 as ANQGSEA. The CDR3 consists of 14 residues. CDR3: CSVVERANIYEQYF. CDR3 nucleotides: TGCAGCGTTGTGGAGCGGGCAAACATCTACGAGCAGTACTTC.

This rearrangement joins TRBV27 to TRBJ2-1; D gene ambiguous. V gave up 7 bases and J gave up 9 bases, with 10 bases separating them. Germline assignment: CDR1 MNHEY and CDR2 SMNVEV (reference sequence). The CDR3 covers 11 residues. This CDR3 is CASIGLREQFF. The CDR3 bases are TGTGCCAGCATCGGGCTGCGTGAGCAGTTCTTC.

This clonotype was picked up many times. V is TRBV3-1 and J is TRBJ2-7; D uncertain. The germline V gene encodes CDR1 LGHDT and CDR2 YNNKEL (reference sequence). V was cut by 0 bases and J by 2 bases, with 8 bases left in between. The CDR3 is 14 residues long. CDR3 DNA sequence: TGTGCCAGCAGCCAAGAAGGTCGACCCTACGAGCAGTACTTC. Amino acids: CASSQEGRPYEQYF.

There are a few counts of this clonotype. CDR3 nucleotides: TGTGCCAGCAGTTTTCAGTACGGGGATATTGAGACCCAGTACTTC. This translates into CASSFQYGDIETQYF. This rearrangement joins TRBV12-3 or TRBV12-4 to TRBJ2-5; D is perhaps TRBD2 (5 bases). This CDR3 spans 15 amino acids. Trimming took off 3 bases at V and 5 bases at J, with 16 bases between the two ends.